This TCR beta chain was retrieved from a study of cytomegalovirus exposure and HLA in healthy donors. This clone was counted a few times. CDR3 size: 15 residues. J lost 0 bases, V lost 3 bases, and 2 bases had no gene match. CDR1 is MNHEY, CDR2 SMNVEV, per germline (reference sequence). The PCR ran on 60 Vbeta and 13 Jbeta primers. Generated by immunoSEQ multiplex PCR, the TCRdb table keeps only in-frame clones and is missing some. The data hold under 200,000 clones, with about 81% observed a single time. The sequencing sample was made of PBMCs. This TCR came from a girl between 5 and 17 years old in good health and CMV-seropositive. This sequence joins TRBV27 and TRBJ1-1, with 9 bases that match TRBD1. The CDR3 DNA reads as TGTGCCAGCAGTTTCGGGGACAGGGTGAACACTGAAGCTTTCTTT. Translation gives CASSFGDRVNTEAFF.